This T cell receptor (beta chain) was identified during a study of blood T cell repertoires in COVID-19. Study overall: T cells, B-cell-depleted T cells, or PBMCs supplied cDNA or gDNA.

Sequencing used immunoSEQ multiplex PCR; TCRdb keeps in-frame clones, though not all of them. Among approximately 210,000 clones listed, roughly 94% were seen once. This CDR3 contains 12 residues. CDR1 is MNHEY and CDR2 is SVGAGI in the germline V gene. V trimming: 6 bases; J trimming: 8 bases; junction bases outside the gene matches: 6. This TCR was sampled from a man aged 25 to 40 with COVID-19, enrolled during active disease. The rearrangement joins TRBV6-5 to TRBJ1-2, with 7 bases aligning to TRBD1. The sample taken for sequencing was peripheral blood. The CDR3 DNA reads TGTGCCAGCAGCTCAGGGGGTTTAGGCTACACCTTC. It is translated as CASSSGGLGYTF.